One TCR beta chain is described in this entry. Data came from immunoSEQ multiplex PCR; TCRdb stores just in-frame clones and leaves some out. The data contain under 200,000 clones, 80% to 90% of them singletons. This entry is derived from a study of blood T cell repertoires in COVID-19. On the study more broadly: Researchers got acute and convalescent COVID-19 samples from the United States, Italy and Spain.

Germline lookup yields CDR1 SGDLS and CDR2 YYNGEE. V lost 4 bases, J lost 5 bases, and 11 bases stayed unmatched. The CDR3 extends over 15 amino acids. Material for sequencing was peripheral blood. This clonotype originated in a woman between 70 and 85 years old with COVID-19, enrolled during active disease. The V gene is TRBV9, the J gene TRBJ2-5; 7 nucleotides match TRBD2. The CDR3 reads CASSPSGTTGETQYF. The CDR3 bases are TGTGCCAGCAGCCCGAGCGGGACTACCGGGGAGACCCAGTACTTC. The whole variable domain, remainder taken from reference TRBV9 and TRBJ2-5, is DSGVTQTPKHLITATGQRVTLRCSPRSGDLSVYWYQQSLDQGLQFLIQYYNGEERAKGNILERFSAQQFPDLHSELNLSSLELGDSALYFCASSPSGTTGETQYFGPGTRLLVL.